Following are 5 T cell receptor beta chains from one sample sequenced in a study of T cell changes during pregnancy in multiple sclerosis. TCRdb's table, derived via immunoSEQ multiplex PCR, lists solely in-frame clones and lacks some. Of 25,000 to 35,000 clones listed, 75% to 95% were seen once; the top ten hold 6.2%. Sequenced material: CD8+ T cells from peripheral blood mononuclear cells, taken before pregnancy. The source of these receptors is a female donor with multiple sclerosis, enrolled in a pregnancy study.

The chain employs TRBV6-6 and TRBJ2-7; 11 nucleotides match TRBD2. CDR3 length equals 14 residues. The V gene end was trimmed by 4 bases and the J gene end by 3 bases; junction bases not matched to a gene: 2. Germline CDR1 reads MNHNY; CDR2 reads SVGAGI (reference sequence). For the CDR3, the DNA is TGTGCCAGCAGTTTACTAGCGGGAGTCTACGAGCAGTACTTC. As protein: CASSLLAGVYEQYF.

The gene calls are TRBV5-6 and TRBJ1-1; D is possibly TRBD1 (6 bases). Trimming removed 4 bases from V and 7 bases from J, with 17 bases in between. From germline, CDR1 is SGHDT and CDR2 YYEEEE. The CDR3 spans 14 residues. CDR3 sequence (DNA): TGTGCCAGCAGCCTGTCGACAGGACGATTTGAAGCTTTCTTT. Its translation: CASSLSTGRFEAFF.

The rearrangement uses TRBV27 and TRBJ2-7; TRBD1 is a possible D gene (5 bases). The CDR3 is 12 residues long. Looked up from germline, CDR1 is MNHEY and CDR2 is SMNVEV (reference sequence). With 7 bases removed from V and 2 bases from J, the gap between germline ends came to 9 bases. The DNA of the CDR3 is TGTGCCAGCAAAATGGACACCTACGAGCAGTACTTC. Amino acids: CASKMDTYEQYF.

The chain couples TRBV13 to TRBJ1-2, with 7 bases identical to TRBD1. Per the germline V gene, CDR1 is PRHDT and CDR2 is FYEKMQ (reference sequence). The CDR3 is 14 residues long. The V and J ends lost 1 base and 7 bases, in that order; junction bases with no gene match: 6. CDR3 DNA sequence: TGTGCCAGCAGCTTAGTCAGGGGGAATGGTGGCTACACCTTC. Protein: CASSLVRGNGGYTF.

The chain couples TRBV2 to TRBJ2-7; D is uncertain. CDR3 size: 12 residues. Germline CDR1 is SNHLY and CDR2 is FYNNEI. Trimming took 5 bases from V and 0 from J, leaving 5 bases between them. CDR3 DNA sequence: TGTGCCAGCAGTCCCAACTCCTACGAGCAGTACTTC. Translated, it gives CASSPNSYEQYF.